This TCR beta chain derives from a study of blood T cell repertoires in COVID-19. This clone was counted a single time. The germline V and J ends were trimmed by 6 bases and 2 bases, with 10 bases remaining between them. The CDR3 sequence is 13 residues long. Germline-derived CDR1 and CDR2 are MNHEY and SVGAGI. Cohort placement rested on clinical history that participants reported themselves. Produced via immunoSEQ multiplex PCR; TCRdb's table is partial and in-frame only. The table has around 450,000 clones, about nine tenths seen once; the top ten hold 0.6% to 0.7%. The chain has TRBV6-5 and TRBJ1-1; D might be TRBD1 (5 bases). The sequence was collected from a man in his late teens or twenties who had recovered from COVID-19. Sequenced input: PBMCs or T cells enriched from blood (not recorded which). The CDR3 spells CASRRGGNTEAFF. The CDR3 DNA reads TGTGCCAGCAGAAGGGGAGGCAACACTGAAGCTTTCTTT.